The entry below describes one T cell receptor (beta chain). The data were taken from a study of T-cell reconstitution after alpha-beta-depleted transplantation in children. Construction of the TCRbeta library involved unique molecular identifiers. Using its own MiXCR run on the PCR reads, TCRdb lists one record per CDR3 protein. The sample shows hundreds of thousands of distinct CDR3 sequences, around a sixth of them seen only once. This CDR3 has 13 amino acids. V dropped 6 bases and J dropped 3 bases, with 11 bases sitting between them. Germline lookup yields CDR1 MNHNS and CDR2 SASEGT. The TCR was taken from a male patient between 2 and 10 years old who had a stem cell transplant for acute lymphoblastic leukemia, so the T cells may come from the graft donor. The genes are TRBV6-1 and TRBJ2-5; D is uncertain. The source material was PBMCs, mostly from graft donor cells, sampled 360 days after TCRalphabeta/CD19-depleted stem cell transplant. CDR3 DNA sequence: TGTGCCAGCAGCGCCCTAAGGGAAGAGACCCAGTACTTC. As protein: CASSALREETQYF.